These 15 T cell receptor beta chains were sequenced from one sample in a study of cytomegalovirus exposure and HLA in healthy donors. Use of 60 Vbeta and 13 Jbeta primers characterized the PCR. The method was immunoSEQ multiplex PCR; TCRdb's version includes in-frame clones alone and lacks a portion of them. The table shows some 200,000 clones, with 82% occurring only once. The specimen was PBMCs. These receptors all come from a boy between 2 and 15 years old in good health and CMV-seronegative.

The chain carries TRBV5-6 and TRBJ2-5, with 9 bases lining up with TRBD1. J was trimmed by 4 bases and V by 4 bases; bases with no gene match: 11. Germline V lookup: CDR1 SGHDT, CDR2 YYEEEE. This CDR3 comprises 16 residues. CDR3 DNA sequence: TGTGCCAGCAGCCTCCGGGACAGGGAGTTGGTAGAGACCCAGTACTTC. It translates to CASSLRDRELVETQYF.

The genes are TRBV4-3 and TRBJ1-2; D gene uncertain. Trimming left V 2 bases short and J 5 bases short, with 21 bases between. CDR1 and CDR2 from the germline V gene are LGHNA and YSLEER. CDR3 size: 17 residues. CDR3 loop: CASSQTLIGRGSYGYTF. DNA of the CDR3: TGCGCCAGCAGCCAAACCCTTATAGGGCGGGGATCTTATGGCTACACCTTC.

The table lists this clone with a count of one. The V call is TRBV7-2, the J call TRBJ1-2; no definite D call. This CDR3 is built from 12 residues. The ends were cut back, 0 bases at V and 8 bases at J, with 7 bases in the middle. CDR1 and CDR2 (germline): SGHTA, FQGNSA. CDR3: CASSLAFQGYTF. CDR3 coding DNA: TGTGCCAGCAGCTTAGCATTCCAGGGCTACACCTTC.

The chain joins TRBV19 to TRBJ1-1; TRBD1 aligns across 8 bases. V dropped 6 bases and J dropped 0; count of bases not matched to a gene: 0. Germline CDR1 reads LNHDA; CDR2 reads SQIVND (reference sequence). This CDR3 is 13 amino acids long. CDR3 region: CASRDRVNTEAFF. In DNA, the CDR3 is TGTGCCAGTAGGGACAGGGTGAACACTGAAGCTTTCTTT.

The CDR3 loop reads CASLGQIPLSGNTIYF. The CDR3 DNA follows: TGTGCCAGCCTGGGACAGATTCCCCTCTCTGGAAACACCATATATTTT. V gene TRBV18 combines with J gene TRBJ1-3, with TRBD1 matching 7 bases. The CDR3 spans 16 residues. The trim removed 8 bases at V and 0 bases at J, leaving 10 bases unmatched. The germline CDR1 and CDR2 sequences are KGHSH and LQKENI. The entire variable domain, with the rest obtained from reference TRBV18 and TRBJ1-3, is as follows: NAGVMQNPRHLVRRRGQEARLRCSPMKGHSHVYWYRQLPEEGLKFMVYLQKENIIDESGMPKERFSAEFPKEGPSILRIQQVVRGDSAAYFCASLGQIPLSGNTIYFGEGSWLTVV.

The CDR3 protein is CASGLVVTAENQPQHF. The DNA for the CDR3 is TGTGCTAGTGGTTTGGTCGTGACAGCCGAAAATCAGCCCCAGCATTTT. The chain has TRBV12-5 and TRBJ1-5, with D possibly being TRBD1 (5 bases). CDR1 and CDR2 (germline): LGHNT, FRNRAP. Trimming took off 0 bases at V and 4 bases at J, with 13 bases between the two ends. This CDR3 has 16 residues.

The gene calls are TRBV25-1 and TRBJ1-5, with D perhaps TRBD1 (5 bases). With 11 bases removed from V and 6 bases from J, the gap between germline ends came to 20 bases. Germline V CDR1 and CDR2: MGHDK, SYGVNS. The CDR3 has 14 residues. CDR3 loop: CACRGSRGAQPQHF. The CDR3 nucleotides read TGTGCCTGCCGGGGGAGCCGTGGGGCTCAGCCCCAGCATTTT. Variable domain in full (rest from reference TRBV25-1 and TRBJ1-5): EADIYQTPRYLVIGTGKKITLECSQTMGHDKMYWYQQDPGMELHLIHYSYGVNSTEKGDLSSESTVSRIRTEHFPLTLESARPSHTSQYLCACRGSRGAQPQHFGDGTRLSIL.

In its sample, this clone was seen once. The chain joins TRBV9 to TRBJ1-2, with 9 bases aligning to TRBD1. With 4 bases clipped from V and 5 bases from J, the junction kept 9 bases outside the gene matches. This CDR3 contains 15 residues. In germline, CDR1 is SGDLS, CDR2 YYNGEE. CDR3 DNA: TGTGCCAGCAGCTTACACTGGGACAGGGCTTATGGCTACACCTTC. Translating it yields CASSLHWDRAYGYTF.

The chain recombines TRBV4-3 with TRBJ2-3, with D unresolved. There are 15 residues in the CDR3. In germline, CDR1 is LGHNA, CDR2 YSLEER. V gave up 3 bases and J gave up 4 bases, with 14 bases separating them. The CDR3 DNA follows: TGCGCCAGCAGCCACCGTAAAACCCAGGCAGATACGCAGTATTTT. It specifies CASSHRKTQADTQYF.

This chain links TRBV7-2 with TRBJ2-1; 11 bases map to TRBD2. The V gene end was trimmed by 2 bases and the J gene end by 7 bases; junction bases not matched to a gene: 13. CDR3 size: 18 residues. Germline assignment: CDR1 SGHTA and CDR2 FQGNSA. The CDR3 loop is CASSLIYVSGGAGNEQFF. CDR3 DNA sequence: TGTGCCAGCAGCTTAATATACGTTAGCGGGGGGGCAGGGAATGAGCAGTTCTTC.

The CDR3 bases are TGTGCCAGCTACAGGAGCTCCTATAATTCACCCCTCCACTTT. This encodes CASYRSSYNSPLHF. The chain has TRBV2 and TRBJ1-6; maybe TRBD1 (5 bases). V was shortened by 8 bases and J by 0 bases, with 8 bases between the two germline ends. The CDR3 contains 14 residues. The germline CDR1 and CDR2 sequences are SNHLY and FYNNEI.

The chain has TRBV5-1 and TRBJ1-1; 7 nucleotides line up with TRBD1. Germline-derived CDR1 and CDR2 are SGHRS and YFSETQ. The CDR3 totals 14 residues. J lost 2 bases, V lost 3 bases, and 4 bases had no gene match. The CDR3, as DNA: TGCGCCAGCAGCTCCGACAGGGTCAACACTGAAGCTTTCTTT. The encoded protein is CASSSDRVNTEAFF.

As regards this clone: This specimen includes other DNA sequences encoding the same CDR3. The chain carries TRBV9 and TRBJ2-1; TRBD2 matches 7 bases. There are 16 residues in the CDR3. Germline V gene lookup returns CDR1 SGDLS and CDR2 YYNGEE. The V segment lost 0 bases and the J segment 3 bases; nucleotides outside the gene matches: 6. The DNA of the CDR3 is TGTGCCAGCAGCGTAGCTGGGACGGGGGGCTACAATGAGCAGTTCTTC. This codes for CASSVAGTGGYNEQFF.

This chain joins TRBV13 and TRBJ2-2; D might be TRBD2 (5 bases). This CDR3 has 15 amino acids. V shed 4 bases and J shed 2 bases, with 11 bases lying between them. Germline lookup yields CDR1 PRHDT and CDR2 FYEKMQ (reference sequence). DNA for the CDR3: TGTGCCAGCAGCTCCCGCGGGCACAACACCGGGGAGCTGTTTTTT. Its protein product is CASSSRGHNTGELFF. Filled out from reference TRBV13 and TRBJ2-2, the complete variable domain reads AAGVIQSPRHLIKEKRETATLKCYPIPRHDTVYWYQQGPGQDPQFLISFYEKMQSDKGSIPDRFSAQQFSDYHSELNMSSLELGDSALYFCASSSRGHNTGELFFGEGSRLTVL.

The V and J genes are TRBV27 and TRBJ2-2; 10 bases align to TRBD1. With 6 bases clipped from V and 5 bases from J, the junction kept 6 bases outside the gene matches. Germline assignment: CDR1 MNHEY and CDR2 SMNVEV (reference sequence). The CDR3 has 15 residues. The CDR3 sequence is CASSKRQGATGELFF. The CDR3 nucleotides are TGTGCCAGCAGCAAAAGACAGGGGGCGACCGGGGAGCTGTTTTTT.